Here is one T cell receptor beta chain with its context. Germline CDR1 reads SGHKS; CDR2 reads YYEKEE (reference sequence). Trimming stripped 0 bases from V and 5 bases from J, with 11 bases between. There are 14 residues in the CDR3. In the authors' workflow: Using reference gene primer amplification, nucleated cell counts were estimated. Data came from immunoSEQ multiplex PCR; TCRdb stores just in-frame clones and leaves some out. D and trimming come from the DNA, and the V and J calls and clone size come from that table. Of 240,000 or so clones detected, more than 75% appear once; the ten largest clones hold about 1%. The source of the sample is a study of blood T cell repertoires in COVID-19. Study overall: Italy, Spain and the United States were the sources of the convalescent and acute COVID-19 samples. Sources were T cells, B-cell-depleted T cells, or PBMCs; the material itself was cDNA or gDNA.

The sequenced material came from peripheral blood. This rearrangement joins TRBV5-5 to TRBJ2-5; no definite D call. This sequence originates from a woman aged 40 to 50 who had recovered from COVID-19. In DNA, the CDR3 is TGTGCCAGCAGCTTGGCGGCGGCGCGGGAGACCCAGTACTTC. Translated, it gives CASSLAAARETQYF. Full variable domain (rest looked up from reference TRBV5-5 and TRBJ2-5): DAGVTQSPTHLIKTRGQQVTLRCSPISGHKSVSWYQQVLGQGPQFIFQYYEKEERGRGNFPDRFSARQFPNYSSELNVNALLLGDSALYLCASSLAAARETQYFGPGTRLLVL.